One sample yielded the 10 T cell receptor beta chains listed below, sequenced in a study of shared clonotypes between healthy human individuals. The repertoire was sequenced with immunoSEQ multiplex PCR; TCRdb's copy has only in-frame clones and lacks some. The table includes about 2.3 million clones, more than 80% detected once. What was sequenced was naive CD4+ T cells from PBMCs. Stated subset: CD45RA+ positively selected. These TCRs come from a man between 18 and 29 years old in good health. Some clones in this sample may be carry-over from other donors' samples.

This clone was observed a single time. The V and J genes are TRBV28 and TRBJ2-7; 8 bases align to TRBD1. Germline V lookup: CDR1 MDHEN, CDR2 SYDVKM. Trimming took 5 bases from V and 3 from J; bases not matched to a gene: 9. This CDR3 contains 15 residues. The CDR3 loop is CASSPRDRYIYEQYF. CDR3 coding DNA: TGTGCCAGCAGTCCCCGGGACAGGTACATCTACGAGCAGTACTTC.

This clone was counted only a few times. The rearrangement joins TRBV6-5 to TRBJ1-2, with D maybe TRBD1 (5 bases). The CDR3 runs to 13 residues. V was cut by 6 bases and J by 8 bases, with 16 bases left in between. Germline values: CDR1 MNHEY, CDR2 SVGAGI. The CDR3 region has the DNA TGTGCCAGCAGGCTCCCGGGGACTCGGGGCTACACCTTC. Its protein product is CASRLPGTRGYTF.

The genes are TRBV5-4 and TRBJ2-7; possible D gene TRBD2, 6 bases. Germline V gene data show CDR1 as SGHNT and CDR2 as YYREEE (reference sequence). The CDR3 loop spans 13 amino acids. V lost 3 bases and J lost 5, with 12 bases in between. The CDR3 DNA sequence: TGTGCCAGCAGCTCCGGGCGGGGCCACGAGCAGTACTTC. It translates to CASSSGRGHEQYF.

The chain links TRBV7-3 to TRBJ2-3; 10 bases align to TRBD2. Germline V gene lookup returns CDR1 SGHTA and CDR2 FQGTGA. V dropped 5 bases and J dropped 4; count of bases not matched to a gene: 6. The CDR3 contains 15 residues. The CDR3 reads CASSPSSGRADTQYF. For the CDR3, the DNA is TGTGCCAGCAGCCCCTCTAGCGGGAGAGCAGATACGCAGTATTTT.

The chain employs TRBV28 and TRBJ2-1, with TRBD2 matching over 9 bases. Germline V gives CDR1 MDHEN, CDR2 SYDVKM. This CDR3 has 15 residues. J lost 7 bases, V lost 3 bases, and 7 bases had no gene match. Written as DNA, the CDR3 is TGTGCCAGCAGTTTGGGAAGTCTAGCGGGAAATGAGCAGTTCTTC. This codes for CASSLGSLAGNEQFF.

The J gene is TRBJ2-1, the V gene TRBV5-1, with 7 bases matching TRBD1. The CDR3 covers 17 residues. Losses at the gene ends were 8 bases for V and 7 bases for J; bases not matched to a gene: 21. The germline CDR1 and CDR2 sequences are SGHRS and YFSETQ. The CDR3 sequence: CASWPRVTGVLGNEQFF. In nucleotides, the CDR3 is TGCGCCAGTTGGCCTCGAGTTACAGGGGTCTTAGGGAATGAGCAGTTCTTC. The complete variable domain, with remaining parts taken from reference TRBV5-1 and TRBJ2-1, reads KAGVTQTPRYLIKTRGQQVTLSCSPISGHRSVSWYQQTPGQGLQFLFEYFSETQRNKGNFPGRFSGRQFSNSRSEMNVSTLELGDSALYLCASWPRVTGVLGNEQFFGPGTRLTVL.

V gene TRBV27 combines with J gene TRBJ2-2; 11 positions agree with TRBD2. Germline V gene lookup returns CDR1 MNHEY and CDR2 SMNVEV (reference sequence). The CDR3 sequence is 17 residues long. The V and J ends lost 2 bases and 4 bases, in that order; junction bases with no gene match: 6. The CDR3 bases are TGTGCCAGCAGTTTAACGCCGGGACTAGCGGTCACCGGGGAGCTGTTTTTT. It translates to CASSLTPGLAVTGELFF.

On this clone itself: Other nucleotide sequences in the sample specify the same CDR3. The chain recombines TRBV9 with TRBJ2-1; the D gene could be TRBD1 or TRBD2 (6 bases each). Germline values: CDR1 SGDLS, CDR2 YYNGEE. Trimming cost V 0 bases and J 9 bases, with 13 bases left between them. The CDR3 is 14 amino acids. The CDR3 sequence is CASSVVGGLGEQFF. The CDR3 DNA reads as TGTGCCAGCAGCGTAGTCGGGGGCTTAGGTGAGCAGTTCTTC.

Notes on this clone: The sample holds other DNA sequences that translate to the same CDR3. The chain combines TRBV2 with TRBJ1-3; 7 nucleotides agree with TRBD1. There are 14 residues in the CDR3. The germline V gene has CDR1 SNHLY and CDR2 FYNNEI. V shed 6 bases and J 0 bases; nucleotides not matched to a gene: 2. This CDR3 is CASRTGSSGNTIYF. The CDR3 DNA follows: TGTGCCAGCAGGACAGGGAGCTCTGGAAACACCATATATTTT.

The chain joins TRBV28 to TRBJ2-7; either TRBD1 or TRBD2 may supply D (6 bases each). The length of the CDR3 is 10 residues. The germline V and J ends were trimmed by 8 bases and 9 bases, with 11 bases remaining between them. Looked up from germline, CDR1 is MDHEN and CDR2 is SYDVKM. The CDR3 region is CASGGLGQYF. The CDR3 nucleotides read TGTGCCAGCGGGGGGCTGGGGCAGTACTTC.